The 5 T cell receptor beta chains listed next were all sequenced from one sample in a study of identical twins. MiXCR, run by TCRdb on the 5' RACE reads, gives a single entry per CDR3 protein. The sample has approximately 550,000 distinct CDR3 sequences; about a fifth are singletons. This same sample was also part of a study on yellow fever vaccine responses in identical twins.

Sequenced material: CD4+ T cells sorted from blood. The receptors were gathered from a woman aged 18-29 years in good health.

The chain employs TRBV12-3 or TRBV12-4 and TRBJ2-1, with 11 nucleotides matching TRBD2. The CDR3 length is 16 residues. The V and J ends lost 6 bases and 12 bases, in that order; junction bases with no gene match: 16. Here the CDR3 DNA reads TGTGCCAGCAGGCCCACTCATCTAGCGGGGGGCCTGGGGCAGTTCTTC. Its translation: CASRPTHLAGGLGQFF.

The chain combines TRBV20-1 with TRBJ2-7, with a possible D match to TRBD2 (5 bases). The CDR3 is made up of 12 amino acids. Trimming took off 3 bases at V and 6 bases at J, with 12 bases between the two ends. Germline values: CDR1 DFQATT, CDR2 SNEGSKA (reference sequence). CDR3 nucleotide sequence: TGCAGTGCTAGCGAGGGAGCCTCCGAGCAGTACTTC. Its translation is CSASEGASEQYF.

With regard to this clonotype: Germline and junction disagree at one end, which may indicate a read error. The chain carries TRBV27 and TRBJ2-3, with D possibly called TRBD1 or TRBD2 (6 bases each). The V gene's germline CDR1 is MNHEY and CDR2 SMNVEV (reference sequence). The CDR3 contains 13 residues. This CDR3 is CASRKGGTDTQYF. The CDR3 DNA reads TGTGCCAGCAGAAAGGGGGGCACCGATACGCAGTATTTT.

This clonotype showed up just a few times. CDR3 nucleotide sequence: TGTGCCAGCAGCCCGGGGGAGCGGGAGCAGTACTTC. Protein: CASSPGEREQYF. The chain is built from TRBV3-1 and TRBJ2-7; D possibly corresponds to TRBD2 (6 bases). The CDR3 spans 12 residues. CDR1 is LGHDT, CDR2 YNNKEL, per germline (reference sequence). The V gene lost 4 bases and the J gene lost 7 bases, with 11 bases spanning the gap.

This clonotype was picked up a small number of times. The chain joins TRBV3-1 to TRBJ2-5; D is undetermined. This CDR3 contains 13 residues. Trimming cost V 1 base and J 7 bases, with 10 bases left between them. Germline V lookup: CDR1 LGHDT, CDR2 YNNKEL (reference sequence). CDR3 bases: TGTGCCAGCAGCCAAGCGTTGTCATGGACCCAGTACTTC. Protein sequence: CASSQALSWTQYF.